This T cell receptor (beta chain) was captured in a study of blood T cell repertoires in COVID-19. Turning to the study itself: T cells, B-cell-depleted T cells, or PBMCs provided the cDNA or gDNA that served as material.

In the source study's methods: Amplification from reference gene primers served as the basis for estimated nucleated cell counts. This table comes from immunoSEQ multiplex PCR, and its TCRdb copy is limited to in-frame clones, with some not included. V and J calls plus clone size are reproduced from that table; the DNA served to infer D and trimming. The data contain 100,000 to 130,000 clones, about 80% of them singletons. CDR1 SGHTA and CDR2 FQGNSA come from the germline V gene. The V segment lost 2 bases and the J segment 1 base; nucleotides outside the gene matches: 3. The CDR3 is 15 residues long.

The specimen sequenced was peripheral blood. The chain is built from TRBV7-2 and TRBJ2-3; 7 nucleotides agree with TRBD2. This receptor was taken from a man in his 70s with acute or convalescent COVID-19. The DNA of the CDR3 is TGTGCCAGCAGCTTAAAGGCGGGAGGCACAGATACGCAGTATTTT. Residues: CASSLKAGGTDTQYF.